This T cell receptor (beta chain) appears in the sequencing data of a study of blood T cell repertoires in COVID-19. Study background: Italy, Spain and the United States were the sources of the convalescent and acute COVID-19 samples. Sources were T cells, B-cell-depleted T cells, or PBMCs; the material itself was cDNA or gDNA.

Per the authors' pipeline: Nucleated cell counts were estimated from reference gene primer amplification. Measured with immunoSEQ multiplex PCR; TCRdb has only the in-frame clones, and not every one. That table furnishes V, J and clone size, whereas the DNA furnished D and trimming. This sample has 100,000 or so clones, with about 87% found just once. The V end lost 6 bases, the J end lost 0 bases, and 18 bases lay between the germline ends. Per the germline V gene, CDR1 is SEHNR and CDR2 is FQNEAQ (reference sequence). This CDR3 has 16 residues. The receptor's source is a woman aged 25 to 39 with acute or convalescent COVID-19. This rearrangement joins TRBV7-9 to TRBJ2-7, with TRBD1 as a possible D gene (5 bases). The material sequenced was peripheral blood. The CDR3 coding sequence is TGTGCCAGCAGTTCCACTATAGGGGCGAGCTCCTACGAGCAGTACTTC. Translated: CASSSTIGASSYEQYF.